The TCR beta chain under discussion was sequenced for a study of regulatory T cells in long-lasting Graves disease. As for the study in general: In persistent Graves' disease, antithyroid drugs had been taken for over 5 years and TSH receptor antibodies stayed positive. The study, taken as a whole, reports: Lower TCR diversity characterized persistent Graves' patients relative to newly diagnosed patients. Patients with persistent disease showed a bias toward TRBV28, TRBJ1-2 and TRBJ2-5.

This clonotype was seen a handful of times. Antigen: not known. The time point is: persistent/refractory GD, antithyroid drugs over 5 years with positive TRAb. PBMCs provided the RNA from which the TCR library was made. Graves' disease diagnosis used American Thyroid Association guidelines. The germline V gene has CDR1 GTSNPN and CDR2 SVGIG (reference sequence). V lost 2 bases to trimming and J lost 4 bases, with 14 bases between them. This CDR3 spans 15 amino acids. Researchers made TCR beta libraries by using iRepertoire HTBI primers and running Arm-PCR on CDR3 regions. A single record per CDR3 protein comes from TCRdb applying MiXCR to the multiplex PCR reads. The sample has 400,000 to 600,000 distinct CDR3 sequences, around a fifth seen once.

The receptor's source is a female donor with Graves disease. This specimen was peripheral blood mononuclear cells (PBMCs), taken when the disease was refractory, from a patient treated with antithyroid drugs. The V and J genes are TRBV30 and TRBJ1-4; D gene uncertain. CDR3 in DNA: TGTGCCTGGAGTTCTGGAGGGTCGTTTAATGAAAAACTGTTTTTT. Amino acids: CAWSSGGSFNEKLFF.